Sequencing of this TCR beta chain was carried out in a study of blood T cells in healthy people across ages. Study conclusions and caveats: Both naive CD4+ cell counts and diversity were greater in long-lived donors than in aged donors.

The germline gives CDR1 DFQATT, CDR2 SNEGSKA (reference sequence). The CDR3 is 15 amino acids. Isolation of PBMCs gave at least 6 million cells per sample. Each sample provided at least 5 micrograms of extracted total RNA. Points on this clonotype: The antigen remains undetermined.

Next came a second PCR, run for about 7 to 12 cycles, which used a sample-barcoded 5' primer along with a J-beta primer mix. Per-sample output comprised a minimum of 2.5 million paired-end reads containing CDR3. In TCRdb, the 5' RACE reads were re-called with MiXCR into one record per CDR3 protein. The repertoire holds about 680,000 distinct CDR3 sequences, over 45% seen once, with around 32% in the top ten. Sequencing was performed on blood. The V call is TRBV20-1, the J call TRBJ2-1; 9 bases agree with TRBD2. The end of the DNA is better explained by TRBJ2-7, so the J call may be wrong. This clonotype was sampled from a woman aged 55 to 70 in good health. This chain's CDR3 is CSARASGVSYNEQYF. DNA of the CDR3: TGCAGTGCTAGAGCTAGCGGGGTCTCCTACAATGAGCAGTACTTC.